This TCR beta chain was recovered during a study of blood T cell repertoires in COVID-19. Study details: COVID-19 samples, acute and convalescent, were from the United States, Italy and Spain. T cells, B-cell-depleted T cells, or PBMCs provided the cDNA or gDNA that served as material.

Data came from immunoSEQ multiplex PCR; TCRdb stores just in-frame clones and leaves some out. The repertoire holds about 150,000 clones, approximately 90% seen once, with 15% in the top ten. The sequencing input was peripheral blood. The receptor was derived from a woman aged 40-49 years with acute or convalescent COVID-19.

As DNA, the CDR3 is TGTGCCTGGTCAGGGGGGACCGGCTATGGCTACACCTTC. It codes for CAWSGGTGYGYTF. The chain couples TRBV30 to TRBJ1-2; 7 bases agree with TRBD1. This CDR3 contains 13 residues. V lost 5 bases and J lost 4; bases outside the gene matches: 7. CDR1 GTSNPN and CDR2 SVGIG come from the germline V gene (reference sequence).